The 32 T cell receptor beta chains below come from one sample, sequenced in a study of control samples from healthy donors and cancer patients. Sequenced by immunoSEQ multiplex PCR; TCRdb stores in-frame clones only, minus some. Found here are approximately 97,000 clones, about nine tenths of them singletons; the top ten hold 3%. Sequencing was done on a sample of blood. The receptors were sampled from a human donor in good health. The donor label of this sample is uncertain.

The chain is built from TRBV3-1 (or the pseudogene TRBV3-2) and TRBJ1-5; D is unresolved. This CDR3 region has 14 residues. Germline CDR1 and CDR2: LGHDT and YNNKEL (reference sequence). V was shortened by 6 bases and J by 7 bases, with 16 bases between the two germline ends. This chain's CDR3 is CASSFSSTGQPQHF. The CDR3 DNA is TGTGCCAGCAGTTTCTCTTCCACGGGGCAGCCCCAGCATTTT.

This clone showed up just once. The chain combines TRBV27 with TRBJ2-7; TRBD1 might be the D (6 bases). V lost 0 bases and J lost 2, with 14 bases in between. The CDR3 totals 16 residues. Germline CDR1 MNHEY, CDR2 SMNVEV (reference sequence). The CDR3 loop reads CASSLSTGQRPYEQYF. Here the CDR3 DNA reads TGTGCCAGCAGTTTATCGACTGGACAGAGACCCTACGAGCAGTACTTC.

The chain has TRBV2 and TRBJ2-2, with D perhaps matching TRBD1 (6 bases). The CDR3 is 15 residues long. The germline CDR1 and CDR2 sequences are SNHLY and FYNNEI. Between the trimmed V and J ends, which lost 3 bases and 3 bases, there was a span of 11 bases. CDR3 protein: CASSEQGLDTGELFF. CDR3 nucleotides: TGTGCCAGCAGTGAGCAGGGGCTGGACACCGGGGAGCTGTTTTTT.

V usage is TRBV5-6 and J usage is TRBJ2-7, with TRBD1 as a possible D gene (5 bases). With 0 bases removed from V and 2 bases from J, the gap between germline ends came to 9 bases. The CDR3 has 14 residues. Germline-derived CDR1 and CDR2 are SGHDT and YYEEEE. Written as DNA, the CDR3 is TGTGCCAGCAGCTTGGGGGGCCCCGCCTACGAGCAGTACTTC. It codes for CASSLGGPAYEQYF.

J is TRBJ1-2 and V is TRBV9; D call uncertain. The V gene's germline CDR1 is SGDLS and CDR2 YYNGEE. This CDR3 contains 13 residues. Trimming left V 0 bases short and J 7 bases short, with 10 bases between. CDR3 in DNA: TGTGCCAGCAGCGTAGTTCCCTCGGGTGGCTACACCTTC. This codes for CASSVVPSGGYTF.

The genes are TRBV6-4 and TRBJ2-3, with D tentatively TRBD1 (5 bases). The CDR3 is 15 amino acids. Trimming took 2 bases from V and 3 from J, leaving 12 bases between them. Germline V gene lookup returns CDR1 MRHNA and CDR2 SNTAGT. For the CDR3, the DNA is TGTGCCAGCAGTGACAGAACAGGTTCTACAGATACGCAGTATTTT. Protein: CASSDRTGSTDTQYF.

The rearrangement joins TRBV18 to TRBJ2-2, with TRBD1 matching over 7 bases. J gave up 4 bases and V 1 base, and 6 bases lay outside the gene matches. Germline loops: CDR1 KGHSH, CDR2 LQKENI. The CDR3 is 16 residues long. CDR3 nucleotide sequence: TGTGCCAGCTCACCACAGGGACAGCGAAGCACCGGGGAGCTGTTTTTT. Encoded protein: CASSPQGQRSTGELFF.

The rearrangement uses TRBV3-1 (or the pseudogene TRBV3-2) and TRBJ2-1; TRBD2 matches 11 bases. This CDR3 spans 15 amino acids. V dropped 4 bases and J dropped 9; count of bases not matched to a gene: 8. Germline V gives CDR1 LGHDT, CDR2 YNNKEL (reference sequence). CDR3 region: CASSLPSGGLPEQFF. The CDR3 bases are TGTGCCAGCAGCCTACCTAGCGGGGGGTTGCCTGAGCAGTTCTTC.

The chain couples TRBV30 to TRBJ2-1; a possible D gene is TRBD2 (5 bases). V lost 7 bases to trimming and J lost 3 bases, with 7 bases between them. The CDR3 extends over 11 amino acids. CDR1 GTSNPN and CDR2 SVGIG come from the germline V gene (reference sequence). Here the CDR3 reads CASRDYNEQFF. Written as DNA, the CDR3 is TGTGCCTCACGGGACTACAATGAGCAGTTCTTC.

This clone appeared a single time. This chain links TRBV15 with TRBJ2-1, with 8 nucleotides matching TRBD1. This CDR3 region has 15 residues. With V trimmed by 0 bases and J by 9 bases, 7 bases remained unmatched. Germline-derived CDR1 and CDR2 are LNHNV and YYDKDF (reference sequence). Written as DNA, the CDR3 is TGTGCCACCAGCAGAGATAGAACAGGGGGGAGTGAGCAGTTCTTC. Translating it yields CATSRDRTGGSEQFF.

This chain connects TRBV2 to TRBJ1-3; D is unresolved. CDR3 length: 12 amino acids. The V gene lost 2 bases and the J gene lost 4 bases, with 3 bases spanning the gap. Germline V CDR1 and CDR2: SNHLY, FYNNEI. CDR3 loop: CASSELGNTIYF. Here the CDR3 DNA reads TGTGCCAGCAGTGAACTCGGAAACACCATATATTTT.

The chain uses TRBV27 and TRBJ2-3; unclear D gene. This CDR3 region has 14 residues. V lost 2 bases, J lost 0 bases, and 6 bases lay in between. Germline V gene lookup returns CDR1 MNHEY and CDR2 SMNVEV (reference sequence). Written as DNA, the CDR3 is TGTGCCAGCAGTTTACTTTCGAGCACAGATACGCAGTATTTT. Translation: CASSLLSSTDTQYF.

The chain has TRBV4-1 and TRBJ2-7, with no clear D. Germline V lookup: CDR1 MGHRA, CDR2 YSYEKL. This CDR3 has 17 residues. Trimming cost V 0 bases and J 4 bases, with 19 bases left between them. CDR3 sequence reads: CASSQDFPTQVKYEQYV. The CDR3 region has the DNA TGCGCCAGCAGCCAAGATTTCCCAACTCAGGTCAAGTACGAGCAGTACGTC.

As to this clone: Other nucleotide sequences from this sample produce the same CDR3. The chain carries TRBV24-1 and TRBJ2-2; 9 bases agree with TRBD1. Per the germline V gene, CDR1 is KGHDR and CDR2 is SFDVKD. Trimming took 4 bases from V and 4 from J; bases not matched to a gene: 6. There are 16 residues in the CDR3. This chain's CDR3 is CATSDPGQGFTGELFF. The CDR3 DNA is TGTGCCACCAGTGACCCGGGACAGGGTTTCACCGGGGAGCTGTTTTTT.

The chain recombines TRBV10-3 with TRBJ1-1; TRBD1 aligns across 12 bases. Germline V gene lookup returns CDR1 ENHRY and CDR2 SYGVKD. This CDR3 comprises 15 residues. J was trimmed by 2 bases and V by 6 bases; bases with no gene match: 4. CDR3 DNA sequence: TGTGCCATCAGAGCCGGGACAGGGGGCAACACTGAAGCTTTCTTT. Its translation is CAIRAGTGGNTEAFF.

Remarks on this clone: The junction differs from germline at one of its ends, possibly a read error. This chain links TRBV3-1 (or the pseudogene TRBV3-2) with TRBJ2-1, with TRBD2 matching 13 bases. The CDR3 has 15 amino acids. Germline CDR1 LGHDT, CDR2 YNNKEL (reference sequence). This CDR3 is CASSQGLAGVGEQFF. The CDR3, as DNA: TGTGCCAGCAGTCAAGGACTAGCGGGGGTTGGTGAGCAGTTCTTC.

The CDR3 coding sequence is TGTGCCAGCGAGCCGTCCTTCGGGGGCACCTATGGCTACACCTTC. It specifies CASEPSFGGTYGYTF. The rearrangement links TRBV6-5 to TRBJ1-2; the D gene is possibly TRBD1 (6 bases). This CDR3 contains 15 residues. V was trimmed by 8 bases and J by 4 bases, leaving 20 bases between them. CDR1 is MNHEY, CDR2 SVGAGI, per germline.

This clone has just one count. The CDR3 sequence is CASQPRRGGDQPQHF. DNA of the CDR3: TGTGCCAGCCAGCCGCGGAGAGGAGGAGATCAGCCCCAGCATTTT. This chain joins TRBV6-5 and TRBJ1-5; D remains ambiguous. The CDR3 totals 15 residues. Trimming pared 8 bases from V and 5 bases from J, leaving 19 bases between. Per germline, CDR1 MNHEY and CDR2 SVGAGI.

The chain employs TRBV5-1 and TRBJ1-4; no firm D call. V lost 3 bases and J 11 bases, leaving 14 bases between the germline ends. The germline V gene has CDR1 SGHRS and CDR2 YFSETQ. There are 13 residues in the CDR3. The CDR3 DNA is TGCGCCAGCAGCTCCGACCCGGACGGGAAACTGTTTTTT. Residues: CASSSDPDGKLFF.

The gene calls are TRBV9 and TRBJ2-3; weak D call: TRBD1 (8 bases). The length of the CDR3 is 14 residues. The V end lost 1 base, the J end lost 4 bases, and 10 bases lay between the germline ends. CDR1 and CDR2 from the germline V gene are SGDLS and YYNGEE. The DNA of the CDR3 is TGTGCCAGCAGCGTAACAGGGGGGGCAGATACGCAGTATTTT. It encodes CASSVTGGADTQYF.

This clone has a single count. The V and J genes are TRBV3-1 (or the pseudogene TRBV3-2) and TRBJ1-3; 8 nucleotides align to TRBD1. The ends lost 4 bases at V and 0 bases at J; junction bases unmatched: 2. This CDR3 spans 15 amino acids. Germline lookup yields CDR1 LGHDT and CDR2 YNNKEL (reference sequence). The CDR3 loop is CASSPTGDSGNTIYF. The CDR3 nucleotides are TGTGCCAGCAGCCCGACAGGGGACTCTGGAAACACCATATATTTT.

The rearrangement links TRBV28 to TRBJ2-7, with TRBD2 identical over 9 bases. Germline V gene lookup returns CDR1 MDHEN and CDR2 SYDVKM. Trimming took 6 bases from V and 0 from J; bases not matched to a gene: 6. CDR3 length: 15 amino acids. The chain's CDR3 is CASSYSGGLSYEQYF. CDR3 nucleotide sequence: TGTGCCAGCAGCTATAGCGGGGGACTCTCCTACGAGCAGTACTTC.

This chain joins TRBV19 and TRBJ1-1; D gene uncertain. This CDR3 region has 16 residues. CDR1 and CDR2 (germline): LNHDA, SQIVND (reference sequence). Trimming left V 4 bases short and J 4 bases short, with 19 bases between. The chain's CDR3 is CASSTSHGGRPTEAFF. The CDR3, as DNA: TGTGCCAGTAGTACCTCCCACGGAGGAAGGCCCACTGAAGCTTTCTTT.

The genes are TRBV6-6 and TRBJ2-1; TRBD1 matches 8 bases. The germline CDR1 and CDR2 sequences are MNHNY and SVGAGI (reference sequence). V lost 6 bases, J lost 5 bases, and 3 bases stayed unmatched. This CDR3 has 13 residues. The CDR3 loop is CASRRQGNNEQFF. CDR3 in DNA: TGTGCCAGCAGGCGACAGGGGAACAATGAGCAGTTCTTC.

The chain has TRBV10-3 and TRBJ2-2; tentatively, D is TRBD1 or TRBD2 (5 bases each). This CDR3 region has 12 residues. The germline V gene has CDR1 ENHRY and CDR2 SYGVKD. The V and J ends lost 8 bases and 4 bases respectively, with 8 bases between them. CDR3 in DNA: TGTGCCATCCGGGACCTCACCGGGGAGCTGTTTTTT. Amino acid sequence: CAIRDLTGELFF.

This chain uses TRBV5-1 with TRBJ1-2; D is unclear. The germline gives CDR1 SGHRS, CDR2 YFSETQ. With 5 bases removed from V and 8 bases from J, the gap between germline ends came to 13 bases. The CDR3 contains 12 residues. CDR3 nucleotide sequence: TGCGCCAGCAGGGAGAGAGGAGACGGCTACACCTTC. Encoded protein: CASRERGDGYTF. Full variable domain (outside the CDR3, taken from reference TRBV5-1 and TRBJ1-2): KAGVTQTPRYLIKTRGQQVTLSCSPISGHRSVSWYQQTPGQGLQFLFEYFSETQRNKGNFPGRFSGRQFSNSRSEMNVSTLELGDSALYLCASRERGDGYTFGSGTRLTVV.

This chain uses TRBV3-1 (or the pseudogene TRBV3-2) with TRBJ2-6; maybe TRBD2 (5 bases). Trimming shortened V by 4 bases and J by 0 bases, and 13 bases separated the two germline ends. Germline loops: CDR1 LGHDT, CDR2 YNNKEL (reference sequence). The CDR3 is 17 residues long. The CDR3 DNA is TGTGCCAGCAGCCCACGTGGAGGCAGCTCTGGGGCCAACGTCCTGACTTTC. This sequence encodes CASSPRGGSSGANVLTF.

This chain uses TRBV10-3 with TRBJ1-1; 7 nucleotides line up with TRBD1. Per germline, CDR1 ENHRY and CDR2 SYGVKD. V shed 4 bases, J shed 6 bases, and the junction held 8 bases outside the gene matches. This CDR3 is built from 14 residues. CDR3 coding DNA: TGTGCCATCAGTGGGACCCAGGGGGACTCTGAAGCTTTCTTT. Its protein product is CAISGTQGDSEAFF.

V is TRBV19 and J is TRBJ1-1, with 7 nucleotides matching TRBD1. Looked up from germline, CDR1 is LNHDA and CDR2 is SQIVND (reference sequence). V dropped 6 bases and J dropped 8; count of bases not matched to a gene: 12. This CDR3 spans 14 amino acids. CDR3 coding DNA: TGTGCCAGTAGATTAGACAGGGAAGCGGGGGAAGCTTTCTTT. Its protein is CASRLDREAGEAFF.

This rearrangement joins TRBV6-4 to TRBJ2-2; D gene uncertain. The CDR3 consists of 14 residues. Germline-derived CDR1 and CDR2 are MRHNA and SNTAGT. Trimming stripped 4 bases from V and 5 bases from J, with 11 bases between. This CDR3 reads CASSVEAQTGELFF. CDR3 sequence (DNA): TGTGCCAGCAGTGTTGAAGCCCAAACCGGGGAGCTGTTTTTT.

This rearrangement joins TRBV12-3 or TRBV12-4 to TRBJ1-1, with a tentative D call TRBD1 (5 bases). Trimming removed 3 bases at V and 4 bases at J, with 9 bases between. The CDR3 covers 13 residues. The CDR3: CASSLQGGTEAFF. The CDR3, as DNA: TGTGCCAGCAGTTTGCAGGGTGGCACTGAAGCTTTCTTT.

This CDR3 reads CASSISRGQGLAGYTF. Here the CDR3 DNA reads TGTGCCAGTAGTATTAGTCGGGGACAGGGGCTCGCTGGCTACACCTTC. This chain connects TRBV19 to TRBJ1-2; the match to TRBD1 covers 10 bases. Germline lookup yields CDR1 LNHDA and CDR2 SQIVND (reference sequence). The CDR3 sequence is 16 residues long. The J segment lost 7 bases and the V segment lost 3 bases, leaving 11 bases of the junction unmatched.